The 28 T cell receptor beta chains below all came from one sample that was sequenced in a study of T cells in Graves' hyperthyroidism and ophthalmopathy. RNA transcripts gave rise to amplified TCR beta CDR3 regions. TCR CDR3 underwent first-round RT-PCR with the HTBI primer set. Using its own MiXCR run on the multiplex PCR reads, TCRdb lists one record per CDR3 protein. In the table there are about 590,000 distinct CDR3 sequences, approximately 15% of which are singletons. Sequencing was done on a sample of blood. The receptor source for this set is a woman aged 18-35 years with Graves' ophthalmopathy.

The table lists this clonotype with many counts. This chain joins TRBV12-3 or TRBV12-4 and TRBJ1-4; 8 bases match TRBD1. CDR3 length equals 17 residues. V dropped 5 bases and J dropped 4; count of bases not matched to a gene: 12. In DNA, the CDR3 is TGTGCCAGCAGTATGGACAGGGCTCGGGGGGGTAATGAAAAACTGTTTTTT. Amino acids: CASSMDRARGGNEKLFF.

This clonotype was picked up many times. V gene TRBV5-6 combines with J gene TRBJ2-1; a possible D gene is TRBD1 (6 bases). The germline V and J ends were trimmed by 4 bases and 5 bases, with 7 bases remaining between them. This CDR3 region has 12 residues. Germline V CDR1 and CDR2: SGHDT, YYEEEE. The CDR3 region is CASSGGNNEQFF. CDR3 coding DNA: TGTGCCAGCAGCGGGGGCAACAATGAGCAGTTCTTC.

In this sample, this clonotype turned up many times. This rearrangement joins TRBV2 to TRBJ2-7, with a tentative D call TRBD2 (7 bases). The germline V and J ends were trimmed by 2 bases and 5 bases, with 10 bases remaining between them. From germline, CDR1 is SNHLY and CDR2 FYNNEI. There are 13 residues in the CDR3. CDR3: CASSELGGHEQYF. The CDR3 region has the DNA TGTGCCAGCAGTGAATTGGGGGGGCACGAGCAGTACTTC.

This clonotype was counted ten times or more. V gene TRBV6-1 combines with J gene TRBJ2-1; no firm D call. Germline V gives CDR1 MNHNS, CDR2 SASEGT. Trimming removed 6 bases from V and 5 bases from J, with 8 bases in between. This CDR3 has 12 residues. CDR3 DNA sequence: TGTGCCAGCAGAGGCAGGCACAATGAGCAGTTCTTC. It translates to CASRGRHNEQFF.

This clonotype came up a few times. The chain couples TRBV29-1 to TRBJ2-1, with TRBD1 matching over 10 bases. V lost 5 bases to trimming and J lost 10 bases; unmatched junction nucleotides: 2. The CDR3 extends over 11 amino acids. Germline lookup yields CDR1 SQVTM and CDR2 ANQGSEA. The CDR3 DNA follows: TGCAGCGTTCGACAGGGGGCCGAGCAGTTCTTC. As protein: CSVRQGAEQFF.

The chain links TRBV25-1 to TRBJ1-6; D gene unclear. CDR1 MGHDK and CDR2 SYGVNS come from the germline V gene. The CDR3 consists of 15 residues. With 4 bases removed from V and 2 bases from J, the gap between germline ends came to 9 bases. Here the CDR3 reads CASSASVTYNSPLHF. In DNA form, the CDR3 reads TGTGCCAGCAGTGCGTCGGTAACCTATAATTCACCCCTCCACTTT.

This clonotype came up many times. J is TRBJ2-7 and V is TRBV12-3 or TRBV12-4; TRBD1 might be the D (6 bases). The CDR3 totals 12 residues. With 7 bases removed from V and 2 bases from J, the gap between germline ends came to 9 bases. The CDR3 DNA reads TGTGCCAGCATGCAGGGGACCTACGAGCAGTACTTC. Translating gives CASMQGTYEQYF.

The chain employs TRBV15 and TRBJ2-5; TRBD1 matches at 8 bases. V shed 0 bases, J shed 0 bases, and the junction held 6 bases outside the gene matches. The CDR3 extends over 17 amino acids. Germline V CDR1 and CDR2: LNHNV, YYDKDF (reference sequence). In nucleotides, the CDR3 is TGTGCCACCAGCAGAGATTTGCCGGACAGGGACCAAGAGACCCAGTACTTC. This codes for CATSRDLPDRDQETQYF.

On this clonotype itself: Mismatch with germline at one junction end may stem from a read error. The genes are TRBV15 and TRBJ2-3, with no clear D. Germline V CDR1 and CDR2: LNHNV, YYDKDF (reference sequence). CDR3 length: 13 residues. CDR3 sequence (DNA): TGTGCCACCAGCAGAGCTGAAACAGATACGGAGTATTTT. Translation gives CATSRAETDTEYF.

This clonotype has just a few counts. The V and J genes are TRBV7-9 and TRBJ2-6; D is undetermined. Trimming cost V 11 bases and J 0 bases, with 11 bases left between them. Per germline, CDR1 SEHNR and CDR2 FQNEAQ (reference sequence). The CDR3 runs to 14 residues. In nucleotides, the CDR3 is TGTGCCCCCGTGGCCATCTCTGGGGCCAACGTCCTGACTTTC. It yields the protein CAPVAISGANVLTF.

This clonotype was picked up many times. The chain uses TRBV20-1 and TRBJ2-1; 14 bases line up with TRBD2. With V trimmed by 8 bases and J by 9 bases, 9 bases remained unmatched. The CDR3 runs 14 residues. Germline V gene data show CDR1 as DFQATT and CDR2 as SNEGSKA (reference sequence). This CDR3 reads CSHPGLAGVGEQFF. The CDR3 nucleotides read TGCAGTCACCCGGGACTAGCGGGAGTTGGTGAGCAGTTCTTC.

CDR3 nucleotides: TGTGCCAGCAGAACAACCGGACAGGGGGCAAGATACAATGAGCAGTTCTTC. Encoded protein: CASRTTGQGARYNEQFF. The rearrangement uses TRBV28 and TRBJ2-1, with 11 bases lining up with TRBD1. In germline, CDR1 is MDHEN, CDR2 SYDVKM. J lost 4 bases, V lost 6 bases, and 11 bases had no gene match. The CDR3 extends over 17 amino acids. The full variable domain, in which reference TRBV28 and TRBJ2-1 provide the parts outside the CDR3, is DVKVTQSSRYLVKRTGEKVFLECVQDMDHENMFWYRQDPGLGLRLIYFSYDVKMKEKGDIPEGYSVSREKKERFSLILESASTNQTSMYLCASRTTGQGARYNEQFFGPGTRLTVL.

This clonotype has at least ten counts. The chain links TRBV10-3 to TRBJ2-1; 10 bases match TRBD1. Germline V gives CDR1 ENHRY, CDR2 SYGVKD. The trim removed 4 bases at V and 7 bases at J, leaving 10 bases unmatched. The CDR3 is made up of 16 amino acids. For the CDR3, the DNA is TGTGCCATCAGTGGCCTGACAGGGGGCCTAATTAATGAGCAGTTCTTC. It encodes CAISGLTGGLINEQFF.

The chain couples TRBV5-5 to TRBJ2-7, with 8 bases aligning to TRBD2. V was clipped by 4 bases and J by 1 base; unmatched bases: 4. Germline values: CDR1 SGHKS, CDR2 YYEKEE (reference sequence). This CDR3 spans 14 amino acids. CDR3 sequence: CASSVGGRSYEQYF. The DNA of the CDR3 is TGTGCCAGCAGCGTGGGCGGGAGGTCCTACGAGCAGTACTTC.

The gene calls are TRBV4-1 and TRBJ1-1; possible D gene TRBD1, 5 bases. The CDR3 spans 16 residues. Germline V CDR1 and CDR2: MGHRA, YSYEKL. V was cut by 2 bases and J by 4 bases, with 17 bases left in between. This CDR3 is CASSQRSDDSFTEAFF. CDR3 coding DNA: TGCGCCAGCAGCCAAAGATCCGATGACAGCTTCACTGAAGCTTTCTTT.

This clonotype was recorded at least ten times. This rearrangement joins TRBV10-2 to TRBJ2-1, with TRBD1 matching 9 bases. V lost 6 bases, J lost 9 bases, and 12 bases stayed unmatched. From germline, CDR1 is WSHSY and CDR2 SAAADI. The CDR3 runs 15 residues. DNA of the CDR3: TGCGCCAGCAGCTTCTCGGGACAGGGTACGGGTGAGCAGTTCTTC. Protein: CASSFSGQGTGEQFF.

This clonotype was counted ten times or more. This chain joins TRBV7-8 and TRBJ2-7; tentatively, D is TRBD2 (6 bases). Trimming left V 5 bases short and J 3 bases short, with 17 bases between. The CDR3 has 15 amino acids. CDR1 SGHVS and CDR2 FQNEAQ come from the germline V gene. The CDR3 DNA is TGTGCCAGCAGCCGATCGACTAGGGGAGACTACGAGCAGTACTTC. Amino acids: CASSRSTRGDYEQYF.

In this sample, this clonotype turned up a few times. The CDR3 protein is CASSQDKAGWGYGYTF. For the CDR3, the DNA is TGCGCCAGCAGCCAAGATAAGGCAGGGTGGGGTTATGGCTACACCTTC. J is TRBJ1-2 and V is TRBV4-1, with a possible D match to TRBD1 (5 bases). Trimming shortened V by 0 bases and J by 5 bases, and 16 bases separated the two germline ends. The CDR3 covers 16 residues. Germline CDR1 reads MGHRA; CDR2 reads YSYEKL.

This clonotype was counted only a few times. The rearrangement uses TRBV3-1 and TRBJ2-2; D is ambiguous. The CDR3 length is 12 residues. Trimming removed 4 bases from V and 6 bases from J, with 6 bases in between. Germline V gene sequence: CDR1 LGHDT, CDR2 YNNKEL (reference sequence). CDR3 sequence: CASSPTPGELFF. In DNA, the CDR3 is TGTGCCAGCAGCCCGACCCCCGGGGAGCTGTTTTTT. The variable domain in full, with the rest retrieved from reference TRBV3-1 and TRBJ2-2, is DTAVSQTPKYLVTQMGNDKSIKCEQNLGHDTMYWYKQDSKKFLKIMFSYNNKELIINETVPNRFSPKSPDKAHLNLHINSLELGDSAVYFCASSPTPGELFFGEGSRLTVL.

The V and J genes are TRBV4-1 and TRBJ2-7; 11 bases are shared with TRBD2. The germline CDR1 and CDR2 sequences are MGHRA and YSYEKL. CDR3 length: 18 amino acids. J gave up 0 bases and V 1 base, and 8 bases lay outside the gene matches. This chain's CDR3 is CASSQAGTSGIISYEQYF. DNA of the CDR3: TGCGCCAGCAGCCAAGCCGGGACTAGCGGTATAATCTCCTACGAGCAGTACTTC.

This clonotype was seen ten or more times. The CDR3 loop reads CASSPLAGLSSYNEQFF. DNA of the CDR3: TGTGCCAGCAGTCCGCTCGCGGGCCTGAGCTCCTACAATGAGCAGTTCTTC. The rearrangement joins TRBV12-3 or TRBV12-4 to TRBJ2-1; possible D gene TRBD2, 5 bases. Trimming removed 5 bases from V and 0 bases from J, with 17 bases in between. The CDR3 is made up of 17 amino acids.

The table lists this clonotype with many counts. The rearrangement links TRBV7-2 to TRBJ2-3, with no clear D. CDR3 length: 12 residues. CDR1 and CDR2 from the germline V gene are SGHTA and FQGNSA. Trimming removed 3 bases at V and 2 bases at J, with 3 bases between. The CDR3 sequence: CASSFYTDTQYF. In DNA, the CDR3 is TGTGCCAGCAGCTTTTACACAGATACGCAGTATTTT.

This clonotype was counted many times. CDR3 in DNA: TGTGCCAGCTCACCACCCCTCTCGAAGGGCGAGCAGTACTTC. Amino acids: CASSPPLSKGEQYF. The J gene is TRBJ2-7, the V gene TRBV18, with D unresolved. There are 14 residues in the CDR3. The germline V and J ends were trimmed by 0 bases and 6 bases, with 12 bases remaining between them. Germline V gives CDR1 KGHSH, CDR2 LQKENI.

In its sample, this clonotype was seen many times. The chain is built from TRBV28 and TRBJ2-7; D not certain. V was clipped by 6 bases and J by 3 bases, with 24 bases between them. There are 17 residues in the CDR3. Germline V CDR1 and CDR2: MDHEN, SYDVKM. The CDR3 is CASRALAIGRPYYEQYF. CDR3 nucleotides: TGTGCCAGCAGGGCCCTCGCAATAGGACGACCTTACTACGAGCAGTACTTC.

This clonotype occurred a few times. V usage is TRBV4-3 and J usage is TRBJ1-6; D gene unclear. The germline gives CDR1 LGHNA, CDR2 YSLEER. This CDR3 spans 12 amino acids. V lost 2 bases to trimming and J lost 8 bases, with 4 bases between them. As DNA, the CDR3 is TGCGCCAGCAGCCAATTCGATTCACCCCTCCACTTT. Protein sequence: CASSQFDSPLHF.

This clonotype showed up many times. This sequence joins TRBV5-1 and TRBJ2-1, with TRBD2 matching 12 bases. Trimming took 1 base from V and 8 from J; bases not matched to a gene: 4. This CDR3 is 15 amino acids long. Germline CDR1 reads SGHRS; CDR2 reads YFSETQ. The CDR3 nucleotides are TGCGCCAGCAGCTTGTGGACTAGCGGGATGCATGAGCAGTTCTTC. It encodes CASSLWTSGMHEQFF.

The CDR3 reads CASSYSARTALGGYTF. CDR3 nucleotide sequence: TGTGCCAGCAGTTACTCGGCCCGGACGGCCCTAGGAGGCTACACCTTC. V gene TRBV6-5 combines with J gene TRBJ1-2; D is unclear. This CDR3 contains 16 residues. CDR1 and CDR2 (germline): MNHEY, SVGAGI. V lost 0 bases, J lost 8 bases, and 19 bases lay in between.

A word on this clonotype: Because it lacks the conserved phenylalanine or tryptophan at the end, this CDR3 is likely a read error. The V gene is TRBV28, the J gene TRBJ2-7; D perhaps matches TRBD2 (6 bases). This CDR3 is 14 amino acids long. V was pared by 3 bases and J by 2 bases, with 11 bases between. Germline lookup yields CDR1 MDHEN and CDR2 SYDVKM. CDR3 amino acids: CASSLGLAAYEQYS. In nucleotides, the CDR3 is TGTGCCAGCAGTTTGGGACTTGCCGCCTACGAGCAGTACTCC.